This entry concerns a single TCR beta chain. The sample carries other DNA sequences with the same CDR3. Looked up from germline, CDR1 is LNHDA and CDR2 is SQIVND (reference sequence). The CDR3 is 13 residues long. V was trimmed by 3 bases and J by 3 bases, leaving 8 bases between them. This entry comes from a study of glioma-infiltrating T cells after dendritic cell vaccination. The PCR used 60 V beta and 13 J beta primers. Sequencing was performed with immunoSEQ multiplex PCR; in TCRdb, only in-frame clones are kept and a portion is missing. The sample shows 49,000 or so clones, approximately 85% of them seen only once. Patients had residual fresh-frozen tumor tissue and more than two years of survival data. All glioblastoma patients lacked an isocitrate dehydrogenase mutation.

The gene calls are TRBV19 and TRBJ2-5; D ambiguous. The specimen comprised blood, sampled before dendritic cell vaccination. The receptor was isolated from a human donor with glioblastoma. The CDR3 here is CASSISREETQYF. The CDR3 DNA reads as TGTGCCAGTAGTATCTCTCGCGAAGAGACCCAGTACTTC.